These T cell receptor beta chains were read from a single sample in a study of T cell responses to AZD1222 COVID-19 vaccine. The protocol was immunoSEQ multiplex PCR, while the TCRdb copy is restricted to in-frame clones and leaves out a portion. The sample carries roughly 150,000 clones, 70% to 90% recorded once. This sample comprised peripheral blood, obtained on day 0 of AZD1222 vaccination. All receptors come from an adult in good health. The CDR3 runs from the conserved cysteine through the conserved F or W. A D gene is named only where the DNA matches it firmly. Clone size is stated in some rows and not others, as once, few, many or a class when expanded.

- - TRBJ2-2 TRBV7-2 13 TGTGCCAGCAGCTTAGACCTAGGCGGGGAGCTGTTTTTT CASSLDLGGELFF
- - TRBJ2-3 TRBV7-8 16 TGTGCCAGCAGCTTAGGCGCTGTTTTTTTCACAGATACGCAGTATTTT CASSLGAVFFTDTQYF
- once TRBJ1-1 TRBV9 14 TGTGCCAGCACTAAGACAGCGGCGGGCACTGAAGCTTTCTTT CASTKTAAGTEAFF
- - TRBJ2-3 TRBV6-5 10 TGTGCCAGCAAAACAGATACGCAGTATTTT CASKTDTQYF
- once TRBJ2-2 TRBV19 19 TGTGCCAGTAGTATAGATCACACCGTTTTAGGGCGTTATACCGGGGAGCTGTTTTTT CASSIDHTVLGRYTGELFF
- - TRBJ1-2 TRBV7-8 13 TGTGCCAGCAGCTCGACAGTAAACTATGGCTACACCTTC CASSSTVNYGYTF
TRBD2 - TRBJ2-5 TRBV19 15 TGTGCCAGTAGTCCACTAGCGGGTTACCAAGAGACCCAGTACTTC CASSPLAGYQETQYF
- - TRBJ2-5 TRBV7-6 14 TGTGCCAGCAGCTTAGATGGAGGCCAAGAGACCCAGTACTTC CASSLDGGQETQYF
TRBD1 few TRBJ2-2 TRBV5-4 14 TGTGCCAGCAGCTTGGCAACAGGGGCCGGGGAGCTGTTTTTT CASSLATGAGELFF
TRBD1 - TRBJ2-7 TRBV6-1 16 TGTGCCAGCAGTGTAGACAGGGGTGGAGTTGCCTACGAGCAGTACTTC CASSVDRGGVAYEQYF
- - TRBJ2-1 TRBV11-3 16 TGTGCCAGCAGCTTACCGAACCCCCAGGGGCACAATGAGCAGTTCTTC CASSLPNPQGHNEQFF
TRBD2 once TRBJ2-3 TRBV4-3 15 TGCGCCAGCAGCCACAGGACTAGCGGGATGGATACGCAGTATTTT CASSHRTSGMDTQYF
- once TRBJ2-3 TRBV9 13 TGTGCCAGCAGCCCGGACAGCACAGATACGCAGTATTTT CASSPDSTDTQYF
TRBD2 - TRBJ2-1 TRBV5-1 16 TGCGCCAGCAGCCAGGGGAGGACTAGCGGGATGGATGAGCAGTTCTTC CASSQGRTSGMDEQFF
TRBD2 - TRBJ2-5 TRBV9 16 TGTGCCAGCAGCGCTGGCGGGGGGCGAGGGAGAGAGACCCAGTACTTC CASSAGGGRGRETQYF
- - TRBJ1-1 TRBV6-5 14 TGTGCCAGCAGTGACTCAGTAATGAACACTGAAGCTTTCTTT CASSDSVMNTEAFF
- - TRBJ1-3 TRBV16 14 TGTGCCAGCAGCCAATTGACCTCTGGAAACACCATATATTTT CASSQLTSGNTIYF
- - TRBJ2-3 TRBV9 15 TGTGCCAGCAGCGAATTTCTAGCAGGGTCAGATACGCAGTATTTT CASSEFLAGSDTQYF
- - TRBJ1-2 TRBV3-1/TRBV3-2 14 TGTGCCAGCAGCCAAGATACAGGGAACTATGGCTACACCTTC CASSQDTGNYGYTF
- once TRBJ2-1 TRBV6-6 11 TGTGCCAGCAGTTACGTGGATGAGCAGTTCTTC CASSYVDEQFF
- - TRBJ2-7 TRBV25-1 11 TGTGCCAGCAGTTTAGGGTCCGAGCAGTACTTC CASSLGSEQYF
- - TRBJ2-2 TRBV24-1 14 TGTGCCACCAGTGATCCGAGCAGGGGCCGGGAGCTGTTTTTT CATSDPSRGRELFF
- - TRBJ1-5 TRBV19 12 TGTGCCAGTAGTATGCGGAATCAGCCCCAGCATTTT CASSMRNQPQHF
- - TRBJ2-1 TRBV6-2/TRBV6-3 13 TGTGCCAGCAGTTACGGGAAGGGAGGTGAGCAGTTCTTC CASSYGKGGEQFF
TRBD1 - TRBJ1-2 TRBV7-2 14 TGTGCCAGCAGCTTAGTCGACAGGGGCTGGGGCTACACCTTC CASSLVDRGWGYTF
- few TRBJ1-1 TRBV4-2 14 TGTGCCAGCAGCCAAGACGGGGAGTACACTGAAGCTTTCTTT CASSQDGEYTEAFF
TRBD2 - TRBJ2-5 TRBV3-1/TRBV3-2 17 TGTGCCAGCAGCTTCGGACTAGCGGGATCCGGCCCGGAGACCCAGTACTTC CASSFGLAGSGPETQYF
- once TRBJ2-1 TRBV11-3 15 TGTGCCAGCTCCATGAAGGGGGGGGCGTTGAATGAGCAGTTCTTC CASSMKGGALNEQFF
- - TRBJ2-3 TRBV13 15 TGTGCCAGCAGCTTAGGAGTAGGGACCACAGATACGCAGTATTTT CASSLGVGTTDTQYF
- - TRBJ2-7 TRBV12-3/TRBV12-4 12 TGTGCCAGCAACTTCGGGCTAGGTGAGCAGTACTTC CASNFGLGEQYF
- once TRBJ1-1 TRBV12-3/TRBV12-4 12 TGTGCCAGCCTACCTGGGGCCACTGAAGCTTTCTTT CASLPGATEAFF
- - TRBJ2-3 TRBV9 15 TGTGCCAGCAGCGTTATCGCATCTAGCACAGATACGCAGTATTTT CASSVIASSTDTQYF
- - TRBJ2-3 TRBV4-3 17 TGCGCCAGCAGCCAAGGGAATCGAGGGGCTAAGGGAGATACGCAGTATTTT CASSQGNRGAKGDTQYF
- - TRBJ2-3 TRBV7-9 15 TGTGCCAGCAGCTTCGGGTCTTTGGGGACAGATACGCAGTATTTT CASSFGSLGTDTQYF
TRBD1 - TRBJ2-2 TRBV6-6 16 TGTGCCAGCATCCTGGGACAGGGGGCTTACACCGGGGAGCTGTTTTTT CASILGQGAYTGELFF
- - TRBJ1-1 TRBV5-1 16 TGCGCCAGCAGCTTGATGGGGGCTCTAAGGAACACTGAAGCTTTCTTT CASSLMGALRNTEAFF
TRBD2 - TRBJ2-3 TRBV5-5 15 TGTGCCAGCAGCAGCGGGGGGGGCTGGACAGATACGCAGTATTTT CASSSGGGWTDTQYF
TRBD1 once TRBJ2-7 TRBV30 15 TGTGCCTGGAGTGTACGGGACAGGGTAGGATACGAGCAGTACTTC CAWSVRDRVGYEQYF
- once TRBJ2-5 TRBV11-2 13 TGTGCCAGCAGCTTAGAAGGGTGGGAGACCCAGTACTTC CASSLEGWETQYF
TRBD1 - TRBJ1-1 TRBV7-3 14 TGTGCCAGCAGCCTAGGGGGCCTGAACACTGAAGCTTTCTTT CASSLGGLNTEAFF
- - TRBJ2-5 TRBV30 11 TGTGCCGGATCGGGTTTTGAGACCCAGTACTTC CAGSGFETQYF
TRBD2 - TRBJ2-1 TRBV12-3/TRBV12-4 12 TGTGTCCTTGGACTAGCGGGCGACTCGCAGTTCTTC CVLGLAGDSQFF